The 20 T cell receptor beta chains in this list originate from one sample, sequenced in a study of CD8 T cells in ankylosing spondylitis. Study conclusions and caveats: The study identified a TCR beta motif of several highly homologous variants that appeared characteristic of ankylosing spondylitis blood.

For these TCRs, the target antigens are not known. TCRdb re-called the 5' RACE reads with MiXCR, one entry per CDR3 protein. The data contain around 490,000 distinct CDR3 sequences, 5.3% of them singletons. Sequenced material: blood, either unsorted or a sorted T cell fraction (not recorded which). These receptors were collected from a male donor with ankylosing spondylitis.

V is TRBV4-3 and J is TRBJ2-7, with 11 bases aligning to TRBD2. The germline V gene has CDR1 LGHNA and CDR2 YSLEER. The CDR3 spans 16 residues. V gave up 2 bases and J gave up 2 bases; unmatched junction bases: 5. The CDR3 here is CASSQLDSGRAYEQYF. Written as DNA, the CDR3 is TGCGCCAGCAGCCAACTCGATAGCGGGAGGGCCTACGAGCAGTACTTC.

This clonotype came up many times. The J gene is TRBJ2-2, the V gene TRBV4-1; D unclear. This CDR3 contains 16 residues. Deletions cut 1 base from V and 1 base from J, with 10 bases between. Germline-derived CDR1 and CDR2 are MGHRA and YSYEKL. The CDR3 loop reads CASSQGRRRNTGELFF. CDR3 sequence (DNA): TGCGCCAGCAGCCAAGGTCGGCGGAGGAACACCGGGGAGCTGTTTTTT.

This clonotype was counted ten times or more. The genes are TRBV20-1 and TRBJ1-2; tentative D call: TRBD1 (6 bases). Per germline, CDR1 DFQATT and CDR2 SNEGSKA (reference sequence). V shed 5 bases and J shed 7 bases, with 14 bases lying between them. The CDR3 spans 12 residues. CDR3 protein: CSALYRVSGYTF. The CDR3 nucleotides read TGCAGTGCTCTTTACAGGGTCTCTGGCTACACCTTC.

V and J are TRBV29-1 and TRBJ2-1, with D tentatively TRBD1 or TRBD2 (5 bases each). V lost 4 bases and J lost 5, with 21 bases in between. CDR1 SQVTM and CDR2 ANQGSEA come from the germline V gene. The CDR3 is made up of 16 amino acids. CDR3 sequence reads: CSVGGMPARLNNEQFF. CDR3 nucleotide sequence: TGCAGCGTTGGGGGGATGCCGGCAAGACTGAACAATGAGCAGTTCTTC.

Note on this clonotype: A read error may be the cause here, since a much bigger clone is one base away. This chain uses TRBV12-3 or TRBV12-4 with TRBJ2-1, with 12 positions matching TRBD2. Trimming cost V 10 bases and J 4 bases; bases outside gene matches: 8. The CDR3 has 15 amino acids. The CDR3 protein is CATRTGTSGYNEQFF. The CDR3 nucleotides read TGTGCCACCAGGACCGGGACTAGCGGGTACAATGAGCAGTTCTTC.

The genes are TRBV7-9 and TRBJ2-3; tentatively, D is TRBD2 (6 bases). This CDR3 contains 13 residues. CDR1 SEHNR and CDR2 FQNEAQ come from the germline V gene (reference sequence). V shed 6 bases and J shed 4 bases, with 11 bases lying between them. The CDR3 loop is CASSSPSADTQYF. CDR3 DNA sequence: TGTGCCAGCAGTTCACCTAGCGCAGATACGCAGTATTTT.

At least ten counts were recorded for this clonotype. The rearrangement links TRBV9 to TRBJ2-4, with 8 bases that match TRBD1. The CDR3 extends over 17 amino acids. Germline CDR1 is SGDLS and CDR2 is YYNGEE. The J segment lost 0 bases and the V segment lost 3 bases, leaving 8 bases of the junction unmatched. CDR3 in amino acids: CASSGRSRGLAKNIQYF. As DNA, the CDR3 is TGTGCCAGCAGCGGACGGTCCAGGGGGCTAGCCAAAAACATTCAGTACTTC.

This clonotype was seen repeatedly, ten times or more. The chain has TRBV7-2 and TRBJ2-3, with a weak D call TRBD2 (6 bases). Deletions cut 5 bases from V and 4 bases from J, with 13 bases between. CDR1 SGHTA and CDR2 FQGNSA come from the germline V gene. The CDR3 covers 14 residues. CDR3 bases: TGTGCCAGCAGCCGGGACTCCCTTTCAGATACGCAGTATTTT. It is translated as CASSRDSLSDTQYF.

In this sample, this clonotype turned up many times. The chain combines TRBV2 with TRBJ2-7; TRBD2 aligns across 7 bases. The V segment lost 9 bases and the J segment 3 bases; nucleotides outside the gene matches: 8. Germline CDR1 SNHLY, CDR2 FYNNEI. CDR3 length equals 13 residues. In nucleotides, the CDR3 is TGTGCCAGGCGTCTAGCGGCCCGCTACGAGCAGTACTTC. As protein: CARRLAARYEQYF.

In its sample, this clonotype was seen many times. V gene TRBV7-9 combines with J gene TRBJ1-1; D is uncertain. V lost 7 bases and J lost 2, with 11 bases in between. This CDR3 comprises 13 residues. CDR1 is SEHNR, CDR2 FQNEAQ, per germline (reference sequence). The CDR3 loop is CASITTGNTEAFF. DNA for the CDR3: TGTGCCAGCATCACGACGGGAAACACTGAAGCTTTCTTT.

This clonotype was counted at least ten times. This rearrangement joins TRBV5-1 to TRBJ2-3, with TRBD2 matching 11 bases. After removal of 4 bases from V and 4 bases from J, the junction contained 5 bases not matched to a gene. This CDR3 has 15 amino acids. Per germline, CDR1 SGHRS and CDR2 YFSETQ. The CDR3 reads CASSTSGRGSDTQYF. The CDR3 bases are TGCGCCAGCAGCACTAGCGGGAGAGGGTCAGATACGCAGTATTTT. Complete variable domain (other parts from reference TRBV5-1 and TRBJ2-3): KAGVTQTPRYLIKTRGQQVTLSCSPISGHRSVSWYQQTPGQGLQFLFEYFSETQRNKGNFPGRFSGRQFSNSRSEMNVSTLELGDSALYLCASSTSGRGSDTQYFGPGTRLTVL.

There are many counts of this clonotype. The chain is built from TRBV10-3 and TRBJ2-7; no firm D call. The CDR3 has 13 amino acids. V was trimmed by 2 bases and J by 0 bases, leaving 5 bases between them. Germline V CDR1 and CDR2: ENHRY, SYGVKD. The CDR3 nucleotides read TGTGCCATCAGTGAGCCAAGCTCCTACGAGCAGTACTTC. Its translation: CAISEPSSYEQYF.

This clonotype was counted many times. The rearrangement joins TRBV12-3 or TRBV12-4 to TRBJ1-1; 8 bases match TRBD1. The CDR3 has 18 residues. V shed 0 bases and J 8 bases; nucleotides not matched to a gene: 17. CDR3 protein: CASSLASFSTGGRQEAFF. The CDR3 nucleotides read TGTGCCAGCAGTTTAGCGTCTTTTTCCACAGGGGGTCGACAAGAAGCTTTCTTT.

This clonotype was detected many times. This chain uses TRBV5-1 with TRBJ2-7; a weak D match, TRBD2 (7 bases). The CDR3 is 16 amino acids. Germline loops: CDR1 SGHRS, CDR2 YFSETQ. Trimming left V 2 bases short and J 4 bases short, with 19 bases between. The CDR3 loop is CASSFEGGRSLYEQYF. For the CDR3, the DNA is TGCGCCAGCAGCTTTGAGGGGGGGCGATCCCTATACGAGCAGTACTTC.

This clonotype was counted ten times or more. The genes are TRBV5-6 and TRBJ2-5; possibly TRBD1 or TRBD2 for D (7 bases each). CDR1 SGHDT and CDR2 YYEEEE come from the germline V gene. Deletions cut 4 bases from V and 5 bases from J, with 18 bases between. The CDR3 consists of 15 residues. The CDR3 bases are TGTGCCAGCAGCAACTCAGGGGGGGTTCGGGAGACCCAGTACTTC. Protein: CASSNSGGVRETQYF. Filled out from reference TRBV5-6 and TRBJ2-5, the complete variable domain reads DAGVTQSPTHLIKTRGQQVTLRCSPKSGHDTVSWYQQALGQGPQFIFQYYEEEERQRGNFPDRFSGHQFPNYSSELNVNALLLGDSALYLCASSNSGGVRETQYFGPGTRLLVL.

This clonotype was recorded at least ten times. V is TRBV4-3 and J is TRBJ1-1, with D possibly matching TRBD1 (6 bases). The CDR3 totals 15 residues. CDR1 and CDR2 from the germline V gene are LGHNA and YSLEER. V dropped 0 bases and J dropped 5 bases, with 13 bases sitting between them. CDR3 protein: CASSQDFTGQTEAFF. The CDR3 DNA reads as TGCGCCAGCAGCCAAGATTTTACAGGGCAGACTGAAGCTTTCTTT.

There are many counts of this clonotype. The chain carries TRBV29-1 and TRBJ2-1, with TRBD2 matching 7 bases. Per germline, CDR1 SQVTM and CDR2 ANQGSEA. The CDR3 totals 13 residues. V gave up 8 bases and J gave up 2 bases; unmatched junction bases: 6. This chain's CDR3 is CSTLAEAYNEQFF. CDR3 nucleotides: TGCAGCACTCTAGCGGAGGCCTACAATGAGCAGTTCTTC.

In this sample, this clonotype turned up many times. Here the CDR3 DNA reads TGCAGTGCTAGAGATATCTTTCAGTACTTC. It encodes CSARDIFQYF. This sequence joins TRBV20-1 and TRBJ2-4; D gene uncertain. This CDR3 is built from 10 residues. Germline CDR1 DFQATT, CDR2 SNEGSKA (reference sequence). Trimming cost V 0 bases and J 11 bases, with 5 bases left between them.

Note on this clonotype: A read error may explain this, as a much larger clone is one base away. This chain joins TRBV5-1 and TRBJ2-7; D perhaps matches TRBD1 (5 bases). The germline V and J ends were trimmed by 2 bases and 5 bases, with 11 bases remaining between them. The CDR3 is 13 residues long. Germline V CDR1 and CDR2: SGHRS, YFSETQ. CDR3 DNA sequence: TGCGCCAGCAGCTTCTGGGGCGCTAACGAGCAGTACTTC. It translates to CASSFWGANEQYF.

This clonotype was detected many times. The CDR3 protein is CSASLAGVPDTQYF. The CDR3 region has the DNA TGCAGTGCTAGTCTAGCGGGAGTCCCAGATACGCAGTATTTT. The chain is built from TRBV20-1 and TRBJ2-3; TRBD2 aligns across 10 bases. This CDR3 region has 14 residues. Looked up from germline, CDR1 is DFQATT and CDR2 is SNEGSKA (reference sequence). V shed 3 bases and J 4 bases; nucleotides not matched to a gene: 4.